The sequence of this T cell receptor (beta chain) was determined in a study of control samples from healthy donors and cancer patients. The V gene lost 8 bases and the J gene lost 1 base, with 16 bases spanning the gap. The CDR3 contains 15 residues. Germline V lookup: CDR1 MDHEN, CDR2 SYDVKM. Data came from immunoSEQ multiplex PCR; TCRdb stores just in-frame clones and leaves some out. The sample lists about 160,000 clones, under 95% occurring once. This receptor was obtained from a man aged 18 to 30 in good health. The rearrangement uses TRBV28 and TRBJ2-3; perhaps D is TRBD1 or TRBD2 (7 bases each). Input material: blood. The CDR3 coding sequence is TGTGCCAGCGACAGGGAGGGCCTTCGCACAGATACGCAGTATTTT. Translating it yields CASDREGLRTDTQYF.